Sequencing of this T cell receptor beta chain was carried out in a study of Ad26.COV2.S vaccination and SARS-CoV-2 variants. The overall study: Among those in the COV1001 Ad26.COV2.S trial arm was the donor. The vaccine Ad26.COV2.S was put into the muscle once, or twice with 56 days between. Regarding the study as a whole: Responses of spike-specific T cells (both CD8+ and CD4+) reportedly showed substantial breadth after vaccination.

The trim removed 5 bases at V and 5 bases at J, leaving 6 bases unmatched. This CDR3 has 13 residues. Comments on this clone: Its antigen is as yet unknown.

Treatment here: around 19 received Ad26.COV2.S at low or high dose, single or two shots; about 5 received placebo; per-sample allocation not given. Each sample was drawn 63 days after the first injection (of vaccine or placebo). In Boston, the donor was an adult between 18-55 years of age. The repertoire was sequenced with immunoSEQ multiplex PCR; TCRdb's copy has only in-frame clones and lacks some. The repertoire holds hundreds of thousands of clones, with roughly 90% as singletons. The input for sequencing was peripheral blood, taken in a trial of Ad26.COV2.S vaccine versus placebo. This receptor was taken from a person aged 18 to 65 who received the Ad26.COV2.S COVID-19 vaccine or a placebo. The chain employs TRBV12-3 or TRBV12-4 and TRBJ2-7; 7 nucleotides line up with TRBD1. DNA of the CDR3: TGTGCCAGCAGTACCCTAGGGGGCGACGAGCAGTACTTC. Translation gives CASSTLGGDEQYF.